The 25 T cell receptor beta chains presented below share a single source sample, sequenced in a study of technical replicates of blood from a few donors. Clones were sequenced by immunoSEQ multiplex PCR, and TCRdb holds only the in-frame ones, with some missing. Of about 98,000 clones detected, under 97% appear once; the ten largest clones hold roughly 0.2%. Material for sequencing was T cells isolated from PBMCs. These receptors were collected from a human donor in good health.

The gene calls are TRBV7-9 and TRBJ2-3, with D tentatively TRBD2 (5 bases). There are 19 residues in the CDR3. Germline CDR1 is SEHNR and CDR2 is FQNEAQ (reference sequence). The V end lost 1 base, the J end lost 0 bases, and 20 bases lay between the germline ends. The CDR3 coding sequence is TGTGCCAGCAGCTTAGAGTGGACTCCAGTCCCTCCTAGCACAGATACGCAGTATTTT. This sequence encodes CASSLEWTPVPPSTDTQYF.

This clone has a single count. The V gene is TRBV29-1, the J gene TRBJ2-5; no clear D. Between the trimmed V and J ends, which lost 4 bases and 5 bases, there was a span of 11 bases. Germline-derived CDR1 and CDR2 are SQVTM and ANQGSEA. The length of the CDR3 is 12 residues. As DNA, the CDR3 is TGCAGCGTTGTAGCCAGAGGCGAGACCCAGTACTTC. Protein sequence: CSVVARGETQYF.

The chain uses TRBV4-1 and TRBJ1-5; possibly TRBD1 for D (5 bases). Germline V gene data show CDR1 as MGHRA and CDR2 as YSYEKL. V was clipped by 1 base and J by 0 bases, with 19 bases between them. The CDR3 has 19 amino acids. CDR3 region: CASSQGGGFLSFSNQPQHF. The CDR3 nucleotides are TGCGCCAGCAGCCAAGGCGGGGGTTTCCTCAGTTTTAGCAATCAGCCCCAGCATTTT.

V gene TRBV6-5 combines with J gene TRBJ1-2; no reliable D call. Trimming took 5 bases from V and 7 from J, leaving 17 bases between them. The CDR3 has 14 residues. Germline V gene lookup returns CDR1 MNHEY and CDR2 SVGAGI. CDR3 sequence: CASSLSSRVSGYTF. DNA of the CDR3: TGTGCCAGCAGTCTCTCAAGCCGGGTTTCTGGCTACACCTTC.

The chain joins TRBV28 to TRBJ2-2; 11 bases are a match to TRBD1. Germline trimming cut 7 bases from V and 5 bases from J; bases unmatched to any gene: 6. Looked up from germline, CDR1 is MDHEN and CDR2 is SYDVKM. This CDR3 spans 15 amino acids. The CDR3 reads CASKPGQGVTGELFF. CDR3 nucleotide sequence: TGTGCCAGCAAACCGGGACAGGGGGTGACCGGGGAGCTGTTTTTT.

V is TRBV21-1 and J is TRBJ2-7; the table's D call of TRBD2 was not tested on the DNA. TRBV21-1 corresponds to a pseudogene. The CDR3 length is 14 residues. CDR3 sequence: CASSGRGGYYEQYF. As DNA, the CDR3 is TGTGCCAGCAGCGGGCGGGGGGGGTATTACGAGCAGTACTTC.

This chain uses TRBV6-1 with TRBJ2-1; TRBD2 matches 10 bases. CDR3 length: 15 amino acids. The junction had 9 bases not matched to a gene; V was cut back by 4 bases and J by 9 bases. Germline lookup yields CDR1 MNHNS and CDR2 SASEGT. The DNA for the CDR3 is TGTGCCAGCAGTGGGTCTAGCGGGAGTTTTGGTGAGCAGTTCTTC. Its protein product is CASSGSSGSFGEQFF.

CDR3 protein: CASSGQGGQEQYF. CDR3 nucleotides: TGTGCCAGCAGCGGACAGGGTGGTCAAGAGCAGTACTTC. The chain couples TRBV6-5 to TRBJ2-7, with 8 positions matching TRBD1. Trimming cost V 6 bases and J 7 bases; bases outside gene matches: 8. The germline V gene encodes CDR1 MNHEY and CDR2 SVGAGI. This CDR3 is built from 13 residues.

The chain joins TRBV27 to TRBJ2-1; 14 bases are shared with TRBD2. This CDR3 is 17 amino acids long. Germline V gene sequence: CDR1 MNHEY, CDR2 SMNVEV (reference sequence). J lost 9 bases, V lost 5 bases, and 12 bases had no gene match. CDR3 sequence reads: CASSPGTSGRRRSEQFF. The CDR3 DNA is TGTGCCAGCAGTCCAGGGACTAGCGGGAGAAGGAGGAGTGAGCAGTTCTTC.

The table lists this clone with a count of one. The chain has TRBV7-2 and TRBJ2-4; TRBD2 aligns across 10 bases. CDR1 SGHTA and CDR2 FQGNSA come from the germline V gene. The CDR3 runs to 17 residues. V lost 6 bases, J lost 0 bases, and 8 bases stayed unmatched. The CDR3 nucleotides are TGTGCCAGCAGATCCATAGCGGGAGGCCTAGCCAAAAACATTCAGTACTTC. This gives the protein CASRSIAGGLAKNIQYF.

The chain employs TRBV7-8 and TRBJ2-1; D uncertain. CDR1 SGHVS and CDR2 FQNEAQ come from the germline V gene. The CDR3 is 13 residues long. V was shortened by 2 bases and J by 4 bases, with 6 bases between the two germline ends. CDR3 protein: CASSLYAYNEQFF. The DNA of the CDR3 is TGTGCCAGCAGCTTATATGCGTACAATGAGCAGTTCTTC.

The genes are TRBV11-1 and TRBJ2-1; 14 bases align to TRBD2. The V segment lost 5 bases and the J segment 9 bases; nucleotides outside the gene matches: 6. The CDR3 is 15 amino acids. Germline V gene lookup returns CDR1 SGHAT and CDR2 FQDESV (reference sequence). CDR3 in amino acids: CASSLGLAGAGEQFF. The CDR3 region has the DNA TGTGCCAGCAGCCTGGGACTAGCGGGGGCGGGTGAGCAGTTCTTC.

The chain couples TRBV18 to TRBJ2-1; tentatively, D is TRBD1 (6 bases). Trimming took off 6 bases at V and 6 bases at J, with 15 bases between the two ends. The CDR3 covers 14 residues. The germline V gene has CDR1 KGHSH and CDR2 LQKENI. The CDR3 protein is CASSPQGIGNEQFF. Here the CDR3 DNA reads TGTGCCAGCTCGCCCCAGGGGATTGGCAATGAGCAGTTCTTC.

The chain joins TRBV7-9 to TRBJ1-2, with D perhaps matching TRBD1 (6 bases). From germline, CDR1 is SEHNR and CDR2 FQNEAQ (reference sequence). With 1 base removed from V and 7 bases from J, the gap between germline ends came to 10 bases. There are 13 residues in the CDR3. The CDR3 is CASSLGGLGGYTF. The CDR3 nucleotides read TGTGCCAGCAGCTTAGGGGGGCTGGGTGGCTACACCTTC.

The gene calls are TRBV4-1 and TRBJ1-2; 12 nucleotides agree with TRBD1. The V and J ends lost 1 base and 4 bases, in that order; junction bases with no gene match: 4. The CDR3 has 16 amino acids. Per germline, CDR1 MGHRA and CDR2 YSYEKL. CDR3 region: CASSQVGTGGAYGYTF. The CDR3 coding sequence is TGCGCCAGCAGCCAAGTTGGGACAGGGGGCGCCTATGGCTACACCTTC.

The J gene is TRBJ2-7, the V gene TRBV4-1; 12 nucleotides agree with TRBD2. The CDR3 is 15 amino acids. Germline V gene sequence: CDR1 MGHRA, CDR2 YSYEKL. J was trimmed by 3 bases and V by 3 bases; bases with no gene match: 3. The CDR3 sequence is CASSQAGLAGYEQYF. The CDR3 nucleotides read TGCGCCAGCAGCCAGGCGGGACTAGCGGGCTACGAGCAGTACTTC.

This clone has just one count. The chain is built from TRBV7-8 and TRBJ1-2; tentatively, D is TRBD1 (6 bases). The germline CDR1 and CDR2 sequences are SGHVS and FQNEAQ. This CDR3 spans 18 amino acids. Trimming cost V 4 bases and J 7 bases, with 28 bases left between them. The CDR3 DNA is TGTGCCAGCAGCTCAACACGGACACCGTTCGCGAGGGGGAGTGGCTACACCTTC. Translated: CASSSTRTPFARGSGYTF.

This clone came up a few times. The chain carries TRBV7-2 and TRBJ1-2; 9 bases are shared with TRBD1. V trimming: 4 bases; J trimming: 6 bases; junction bases outside the gene matches: 3. The CDR3 sequence is 13 residues long. Germline CDR1 is SGHTA and CDR2 is FQGNSA. The CDR3 is CASSSGQGNGYTF. CDR3 DNA: TGTGCCAGCAGCTCGGGACAGGGCAATGGCTACACCTTC.

This chain links TRBV28 with TRBJ1-2; D ambiguous. The V end was cut by 6 bases, the J end by 8 bases, with 13 bases between. The CDR3 spans 12 residues. Germline V lookup: CDR1 MDHEN, CDR2 SYDVKM. The CDR3 reads CASRNTGYGYTF. CDR3 bases: TGTGCCAGCAGAAATACGGGATACGGCTACACCTTC.

The rearrangement uses TRBV6-5 and TRBJ2-7; 8 bases are a match to TRBD1. The CDR3 is made up of 16 amino acids. The germline V gene encodes CDR1 MNHEY and CDR2 SVGAGI. After removal of 2 bases from V and 4 bases from J, the junction contained 10 bases not matched to a gene. The CDR3 DNA reads as TGTGCCAGCAGTTACAGCGCTCAGGGACAGGTGTACGAGCAGTACTTC. Translated: CASSYSAQGQVYEQYF.

The gene calls are TRBV7-2 and TRBJ2-3; 13 nucleotides align to TRBD2. The germline gives CDR1 SGHTA, CDR2 FQGNSA. Germline trimming cut 5 bases from V and 11 bases from J; bases unmatched to any gene: 13. The CDR3 totals 16 residues. The CDR3 protein is CASSRTSGGHRGGQYF. The CDR3 DNA is TGTGCCAGCAGCCGGACTAGCGGGGGCCATCGGGGAGGGCAGTATTTT.

The chain carries TRBV27 and TRBJ2-5; TRBD1 matches at 11 bases. V lost 3 bases and J lost 5; bases outside the gene matches: 8. The germline CDR1 and CDR2 sequences are MNHEY and SMNVEV (reference sequence). CDR3 length: 16 residues. Here the CDR3 DNA reads TGTGCCAGCAGTTTTCTCGGACAGGGGGCTTGGGAGACCCAGTACTTC. Residues: CASSFLGQGAWETQYF.

The rearrangement joins TRBV28 to TRBJ2-6, with D tentatively TRBD2 (5 bases). V was cut by 7 bases and J by 1 base, with 5 bases left in between. This CDR3 region has 13 residues. Germline values: CDR1 MDHEN, CDR2 SYDVKM. Written as DNA, the CDR3 is TGTGCCAGCAAGCGGTCTGGGGCCAACGTCCTGACTTTC. Translation gives CASKRSGANVLTF.

The V and J genes are TRBV30 and TRBJ2-3, with a tentative D call TRBD2 (6 bases). Germline CDR1 and CDR2: GTSNPN and SVGIG (reference sequence). Trimming stripped 0 bases from V and 2 bases from J, with 12 bases between. The CDR3 length is 15 residues. CDR3 nucleotide sequence: TGTGCCTGGAGTGTAATTAGCGGACTCACAGATACGCAGTATTTT. Translating it yields CAWSVISGLTDTQYF.

The CDR3 is CASSPGTSGRAYEQYF. The DNA of the CDR3 is TGCGCCAGCAGCCCAGGTACTAGCGGGCGAGCCTACGAGCAGTACTTC. The chain uses TRBV4-1 and TRBJ2-7, with TRBD2 matching over 9 bases. Germline V CDR1 and CDR2: MGHRA, YSYEKL. This CDR3 is 16 amino acids long. J gave up 2 bases and V 4 bases, and 9 bases lay outside the gene matches.